The entry that follows covers one T cell receptor beta chain sequence. J gave up 5 bases and V 1 base, and 2 bases lay outside the gene matches. Per germline, CDR1 SGHDT and CDR2 YYEEEE. CDR3 length equals 13 residues. The sample is drawn from a study of blood T cell repertoires in COVID-19. Sequencing was performed with immunoSEQ multiplex PCR; in TCRdb, only in-frame clones are kept and a portion is missing. The repertoire consists of more than 200,000 clones, with around four fifths occurring once and the leading ten covering over 9.5%. The sample taken for sequencing was peripheral blood. The chain has TRBV5-6 and TRBJ2-5, with 7 bases matching TRBD2. This sequence was found in a woman of 80 years or more with COVID-19, enrolled during active disease. The CDR3 DNA reads TGTGCCAGCAGCTTGTTCGGGGGGGAGACCCAGTACTTC. Encoded protein: CASSLFGGETQYF. Full variable domain (outside the CDR3, taken from reference TRBV5-6 and TRBJ2-5): DAGVTQSPTHLIKTRGQQVTLRCSPKSGHDTVSWYQQALGQGPQFIFQYYEEEERQRGNFPDRFSGHQFPNYSSELNVNALLLGDSALYLCASSLFGGETQYFGPGTRLLVL.